This passage covers 30 T cell receptor beta chains from one sample sequenced in a study of PD-1 blockade in mismatch repair-deficient tumors. Profiling relied on immunoSEQ multiplex PCR, and the TCRdb table lists in-frame clones only, not all of them. The sample lists over 20,000 clones; over 80% were seen once. This sample comprised peripheral blood, obtained 12 weeks after starting pembrolizumab. The receptors were gathered from an adult with mismatch repair-deficient cancer.

The CDR3 nucleotides are TGCGCCAGCAGCTTGGGGTCAGGGTCGAATGAGCAGTTCTTC. Translating gives CASSLGSGSNEQFF. The J gene is TRBJ2-1, the V gene TRBV5-1; D is possibly TRBD1 (5 bases). This CDR3 has 14 residues. Trimming took 0 bases from V and 7 from J, leaving 11 bases between them. The V gene's germline CDR1 is SGHRS and CDR2 YFSETQ. Supplemented by reference TRBV5-1 and TRBJ2-1, the full variable domain reads KAGVTQTPRYLIKTRGQQVTLSCSPISGHRSVSWYQQTPGQGLQFLFEYFSETQRNKGNFPGRFSGRQFSNSRSEMNVSTLELGDSALYLCASSLGSGSNEQFFGPGTRLTVL.

This clone was seen more than once but under ten times. This sequence joins TRBV28 and TRBJ2-7; TRBD2 might be the D (5 bases). This CDR3 has 15 amino acids. Germline V gives CDR1 MDHEN, CDR2 SYDVKM. Trimming removed 2 bases from V and 0 bases from J, with 11 bases in between. For the CDR3, the DNA is TGTGCCAGCAGTTTACAGCGGCTGAGCTCCTACGAGCAGTACTTC. Its translation: CASSLQRLSSYEQYF.

This clone has just a few counts. This rearrangement joins TRBV4-1 to TRBJ1-2; D not certain. Trimming removed 2 bases at V and 3 bases at J, with 13 bases between. This CDR3 spans 15 amino acids. Germline-derived CDR1 and CDR2 are MGHRA and YSYEKL. The CDR3 nucleotides are TGCGCCAGCAGCCAACGGTTAGGGTCTGACTATGGCTACACCTTC. The encoded protein is CASSQRLGSDYGYTF.

V gene TRBV2 combines with J gene TRBJ2-1, with 7 bases lining up with TRBD2. The CDR3 has 14 amino acids. With V trimmed by 2 bases and J by 9 bases, 7 bases remained unmatched. Germline-derived CDR1 and CDR2 are SNHLY and FYNNEI. The CDR3 DNA reads TGTGCCAGCAGTGAATGGCGGGAGTCCCGTGAGCAGTTCTTC. Translated: CASSEWRESREQFF.

This chain connects TRBV12-5 to TRBJ1-1; weak D call: TRBD1 (5 bases). The ends were cut back, 0 bases at V and 4 bases at J, with 9 bases in the middle. Germline values: CDR1 LGHNT, CDR2 FRNRAP. CDR3 length: 14 amino acids. The CDR3 DNA reads TGTGCTAGTGGTTTGGTAGGGGTGAGCACTGAAGCTTTCTTT. Translated, it gives CASGLVGVSTEAFF.

The chain carries TRBV6-6 and TRBJ2-6; D gene uncertain. CDR1 is MNHNY and CDR2 is SVGAGI in the germline V gene (reference sequence). Trimming removed 0 bases from V and 4 bases from J, with 7 bases in between. The CDR3 has 15 residues. For the CDR3, the DNA is TGTGCCAGCAGTTACTCGATGGAAGGGGCCAACGTCCTGACTTTC. Its protein product is CASSYSMEGANVLTF.

The chain is built from TRBV7-2 and TRBJ1-1, with no clear D. V lost 11 bases, J lost 5 bases, and 18 bases lay in between. CDR1 is SGHTA, CDR2 FQGNSA, per germline. The CDR3 runs to 13 residues. In DNA, the CDR3 is TGTGCCGCGGGTACAGAAAGACGGACTGAAGCTTTCTTT. It specifies CAAGTERRTEAFF.

The V call is TRBV7-9, the J call TRBJ2-7; TRBD1 matches 7 bases. The germline CDR1 and CDR2 sequences are SEHNR and FQNEAQ (reference sequence). J lost 0 bases, V lost 4 bases, and 3 bases had no gene match. This CDR3 spans 14 amino acids. For the CDR3, the DNA is TGTGCCAGCAGCTCTACAGGGGTCTCCTACGAGCAGTACTTC. It encodes CASSSTGVSYEQYF.

This sequence joins TRBV2 and TRBJ2-7; D unresolved. CDR3 size: 12 residues. V lost 6 bases, J lost 2 bases, and 8 bases lay in between. Germline CDR1 is SNHLY and CDR2 is FYNNEI. The CDR3 coding sequence is TGTGCCAGCAGCACGACCGCCTACGAGCAGTACTTC. Its translation is CASSTTAYEQYF.

The V and J genes are TRBV7-9 and TRBJ2-5; D is undetermined. The V and J ends lost 4 bases and 1 base respectively, with 7 bases between them. CDR3 length: 13 residues. From germline, CDR1 is SEHNR and CDR2 FQNEAQ (reference sequence). The DNA for the CDR3 is TGTGCCAGCAGCTCAGCCCCCCAAGAGACCCAGTACTTC. As protein: CASSSAPQETQYF.

V gene TRBV27 combines with J gene TRBJ2-5; D perhaps matches TRBD1 (5 bases). Germline-derived CDR1 and CDR2 are MNHEY and SMNVEV (reference sequence). Trimming pared 4 bases from V and 1 base from J, leaving 16 bases between. The CDR3 spans 16 residues. Written as DNA, the CDR3 is TGTGCCAGCAGTTCCGATCAGGGATTGCTCCAAGAGACCCAGTACTTC. This translates into CASSSDQGLLQETQYF.

The J gene is TRBJ2-7, the V gene TRBV29-1; the D gene could be TRBD1 or TRBD2 (5 bases each). Germline CDR1 and CDR2: SQVTM and ANQGSEA. V was clipped by 4 bases and J by 3 bases, with 22 bases between them. The CDR3 consists of 16 residues. DNA for the CDR3: TGCAGCGTTGTAGGAGTAGAGGGGATTTACTACTACGAGCAGTACTTC. Residues: CSVVGVEGIYYYEQYF.

This clone was detected only once. The chain joins TRBV29-1 to TRBJ2-7; TRBD1 agrees at 11 bases. The CDR3 length is 14 residues. J was trimmed by 3 bases and V by 4 bases; bases with no gene match: 5. Germline V lookup: CDR1 SQVTM, CDR2 ANQGSEA. CDR3 region: CSVGSGQGGYEQYF. The CDR3 coding sequence is TGCAGCGTTGGTTCGGGACAGGGGGGCTACGAGCAGTACTTC.

This clone appeared a single time. The chain carries TRBV4-3 and TRBJ2-1; D perhaps matches TRBD2 (6 bases). Germline V gene sequence: CDR1 LGHNA, CDR2 YSLEER. Trimming removed 8 bases from V and 4 bases from J, with 9 bases in between. The CDR3 covers 12 residues. The CDR3 DNA sequence: TGCGCCAGCGGGGACTCGTACAATGAGCAGTTCTTC. It specifies CASGDSYNEQFF.

The gene calls are TRBV7-9 and TRBJ1-6; D not certain. This CDR3 region has 12 residues. Trimming shortened V by 1 base and J by 7 bases, and 2 bases separated the two germline ends. Germline V gene data show CDR1 as SEHNR and CDR2 as FQNEAQ (reference sequence). CDR3 nucleotide sequence: TGTGCCAGCAGCTTAGTCAATTCACCCCTCCACTTT. It specifies CASSLVNSPLHF.

The chain joins TRBV27 to TRBJ2-3; 10 bases match TRBD1. V shed 1 base, J shed 6 bases, and the junction held 1 base outside the gene matches. CDR1 is MNHEY and CDR2 is SMNVEV in the germline V gene (reference sequence). This CDR3 comprises 14 residues. CDR3 nucleotides: TGTGCCAGCAGTTTATGGGGACAGGGGGATACGCAGTATTTT. Amino acid sequence: CASSLWGQGDTQYF.

The chain recombines TRBV28 with TRBJ2-7, with a weak D call TRBD2 (6 bases). In germline, CDR1 is MDHEN, CDR2 SYDVKM. There are 12 residues in the CDR3. V was clipped by 0 bases and J by 6 bases, with 6 bases between them. The CDR3 bases are TGTGCCAGCAGTTTATGGGGGGGCGAGCAGTACTTC. Translation: CASSLWGGEQYF.

V gene TRBV4-3 combines with J gene TRBJ1-1; D unclear. V shed 0 bases and J shed 1 base, with 12 bases lying between them. This CDR3 is built from 16 residues. Germline values: CDR1 LGHNA, CDR2 YSLEER. The CDR3 DNA is TGCGCCAGCAGCCAAGATCTATCGGCGGGGAACACTGAAGCTTTCTTT. Protein product: CASSQDLSAGNTEAFF.

CDR3 region: CASSATGDPSTDTQYF. DNA for the CDR3: TGTGCCAGTAGTGCTACAGGGGACCCTAGCACAGATACGCAGTATTTT. The V gene is TRBV19, the J gene TRBJ2-3; 7 bases map to TRBD1. The V segment lost 5 bases and the J segment 0 bases; nucleotides outside the gene matches: 8. Germline V CDR1 and CDR2: LNHDA, SQIVND (reference sequence). This CDR3 comprises 16 residues.

V is TRBV6-5 and J is TRBJ2-7; 7 bases agree with TRBD1. Germline V lookup: CDR1 MNHEY, CDR2 SVGAGI. With 0 bases clipped from V and 2 bases from J, the junction kept 4 bases outside the gene matches. The CDR3 contains 15 residues. The CDR3 loop is CASSYSRDRPYEQYF. The CDR3 nucleotides read TGTGCCAGCAGTTACTCCCGGGACAGACCCTACGAGCAGTACTTC.

The rearrangement links TRBV5-1 to TRBJ2-3; 10 positions agree with TRBD2. The CDR3 contains 15 residues. Per the germline V gene, CDR1 is SGHRS and CDR2 is YFSETQ. V lost 2 bases and J lost 4; bases outside the gene matches: 4. DNA for the CDR3: TGCGCCAGCAGCTTAAGCGGGGGGGCCGCAGATACGCAGTATTTT. Translated: CASSLSGGAADTQYF.

Points on this clone: The sample has other DNA sequences that encode this CDR3 too. CDR3 protein: CAWSVPGRGVQPQHF. CDR3 in DNA: TGTGCCTGGAGTGTTCCGGGCAGGGGAGTTCAGCCCCAGCATTTT. The V gene is TRBV30, the J gene TRBJ1-5, with a weak D call TRBD1 (6 bases). This CDR3 contains 15 residues. Germline loops: CDR1 GTSNPN, CDR2 SVGIG (reference sequence). Trimming cost V 0 bases and J 6 bases, with 15 bases left between them.

V gene TRBV23-1 combines with J gene TRBJ1-2; 10 bases map to TRBD1. TRBV23-1 is an open reading frame, and its role is uncertain. The CDR3 is 16 amino acids. J lost 6 bases, V lost 0 bases, and 7 bases had no gene match. The CDR3 DNA is TGCGCCAGCAGTCAATCGGGGGACAGGGGAAGGGATGGCTACACCTTC. Its protein product is CASSQSGDRGRDGYTF.

The V call is TRBV30, the J call TRBJ2-7, with D perhaps TRBD2 (6 bases). The V end was cut by 7 bases, the J end by 3 bases, with 19 bases between. This CDR3 comprises 14 residues. In germline, CDR1 is GTSNPN, CDR2 SVGIG (reference sequence). The CDR3 coding sequence is TGTGCCTCACTCGGGGCGGGGAGAGTCTACGAGCAGTACTTC. Translating it yields CASLGAGRVYEQYF.

The chain links TRBV4-3 to TRBJ2-7, with a tentative D call TRBD1 (6 bases). V dropped 6 bases and J dropped 1 base, with 13 bases sitting between them. This CDR3 comprises 14 residues. CDR1 is LGHNA and CDR2 is YSLEER in the germline V gene. Here the CDR3 reads CASRQQGSSYEQYF. The CDR3 nucleotides are TGCGCCAGCAGGCAACAGGGATCGTCCTACGAGCAGTACTTC.

This CDR3 is CASSLAMGTGGELEQYF. DNA of the CDR3: TGCGCCAGCAGCTTGGCCATGGGGACAGGGGGTGAACTCGAGCAGTACTTC. The chain has TRBV5-1 and TRBJ2-7, with 11 bases that match TRBD1. The CDR3 has 17 residues. CDR1 and CDR2 (germline): SGHRS, YFSETQ. V lost 0 bases, J lost 6 bases, and 11 bases stayed unmatched.

The chain couples TRBV28 to TRBJ2-4; D may be TRBD2 (6 bases). The length of the CDR3 is 18 residues. The germline gives CDR1 MDHEN, CDR2 SYDVKM. V lost 2 bases and J lost 4, with 21 bases in between. The CDR3 DNA reads TGTGCCAGCAGTTTAATGAGGTTATGGAGGGGATCAAAAAACATTCAGTACTTC. Translation: CASSLMRLWRGSKNIQYF.

The rearrangement uses TRBV28 and TRBJ2-7; 9 bases align to TRBD1. The germline V gene has CDR1 MDHEN and CDR2 SYDVKM. V trimming: 1 base; J trimming: 0 bases; junction bases outside the gene matches: 7. The CDR3 runs 17 residues. In nucleotides, the CDR3 is TGTGCCAGCAGTTTATACTGGACAGGGGTGAGCTCCTACGAGCAGTACTTC. The encoded protein is CASSLYWTGVSSYEQYF.

This chain uses TRBV29-1 with TRBJ1-2, with 8 nucleotides matching TRBD1. The CDR3 length is 12 residues. Germline lookup yields CDR1 SQVTM and CDR2 ANQGSEA. The V gene end was trimmed by 4 bases and the J gene end by 7 bases; junction bases not matched to a gene: 5. CDR3 DNA sequence: TGCAGCGTTGCTCGGGACAGGTTTGGCTACACCTTC. Translation gives CSVARDRFGYTF. Full variable domain (outside the CDR3, taken from reference TRBV29-1 and TRBJ1-2): SAVISQKPSRDICQRGTSLTIQCQVDSQVTMMFWYRQQPGQSLTLIATANQGSEATYESGFVIDKFPISRPNLTFSTLTVSNMSPEDSSIYLCSVARDRFGYTFGSGTRLTVV.

The chain joins TRBV5-8 to TRBJ1-1, with D tentatively TRBD1 (5 bases). V was cut by 2 bases and J by 8 bases, with 19 bases left in between. The CDR3 sequence is 15 residues long. Germline V gives CDR1 SGHTS, CDR2 YDEGEE. In DNA, the CDR3 is TGTGCCAGCAGCTTCGGAGGGGCGCAAAGTATAGAAGCTTTCTTT. It specifies CASSFGGAQSIEAFF.